The sequence of this T cell receptor beta chain was determined in a study of T cell clusters in autoimmune cytopenias. Germline V gene lookup returns CDR1 ENHRY and CDR2 SYGVKD. This CDR3 is built from 15 residues. Some 38,000 genome equivalents of blood DNA were amplified for TRB. TRB was amplified by touch-down multiplex PCR, primer pools A and B combined. Following a re-call of the multiplex PCR reads, TCRdb has one entry per CDR3 protein and lacks DNA. The specimen's table records 3,000 to 5,000 distinct CDR3 sequences. The data also belong to a second study, concerning T cell repertoires in aging, cancer and after chemotherapy. This second study notes: Across the chemotherapy interval, each cancer cohort showed higher median generation probability, suggesting thymic rebound.

The clonotype comes from a human donor in good health. The rearrangement links TRBV10-3 to TRBJ2-1. The specimen sequenced was peripheral blood. The CDR3 loop reads CAISEGQATVNEQFF.